This entry describes one TCR beta chain. Its antigen remains unidentified. Terminally differentiated effector memory CD45RA+ cells were excluded by CCR7 positive selection of CD45RO-negative cells. Healthy HIV-negative adults without recent acute infections or vaccinations served as donors. Sequencing used immunoSEQ multiplex PCR; TCRdb keeps in-frame clones, though not all of them. The sample records around 1.9 million clones, approximately 94% being singletons. This record comes from a study of shared clonotypes between healthy human individuals. Study outcomes and limitations: Non-shared clonotypes had lower generation probabilities than those shared by all four donors. Depth of sequencing was expected to influence donor clonotype sharing.

Germline V gives CDR1 SGHRS, CDR2 YFSETQ. Trimming cost V 4 bases and J 3 bases; bases outside gene matches: 10. The CDR3 is made up of 15 amino acids. The chain carries TRBV5-1 and TRBJ2-7, with 7 nucleotides matching TRBD1. The sequenced material came from naive CD8+ T cells from PBMCs. This sequence was found in a young man in good health. Some clones in this sample may be carry-over from other donors' samples. The CDR3: CASSPDRDSRYEQYF. The CDR3 nucleotides read TGCGCCAGCAGCCCGGACCGGGACAGCCGCTACGAGCAGTACTTC.